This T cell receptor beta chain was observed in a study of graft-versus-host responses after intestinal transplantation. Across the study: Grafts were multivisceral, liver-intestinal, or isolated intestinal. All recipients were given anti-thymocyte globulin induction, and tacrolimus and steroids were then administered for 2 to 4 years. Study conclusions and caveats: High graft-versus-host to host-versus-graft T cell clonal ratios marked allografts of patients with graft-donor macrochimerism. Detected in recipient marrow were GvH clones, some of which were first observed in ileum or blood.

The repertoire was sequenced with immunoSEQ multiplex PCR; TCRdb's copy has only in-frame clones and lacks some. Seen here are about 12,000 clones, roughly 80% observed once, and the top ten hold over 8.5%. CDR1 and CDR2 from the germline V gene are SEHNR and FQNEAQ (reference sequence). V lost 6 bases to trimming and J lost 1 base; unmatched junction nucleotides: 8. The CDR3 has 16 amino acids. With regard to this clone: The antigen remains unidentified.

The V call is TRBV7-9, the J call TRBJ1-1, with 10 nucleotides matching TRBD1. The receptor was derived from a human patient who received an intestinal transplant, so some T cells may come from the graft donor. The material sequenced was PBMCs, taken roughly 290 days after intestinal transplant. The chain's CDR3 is CASSWTGGRKNTEAFF. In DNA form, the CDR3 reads TGTGCCAGCAGTTGGACAGGGGGAAGGAAGAACACTGAAGCTTTCTTT.